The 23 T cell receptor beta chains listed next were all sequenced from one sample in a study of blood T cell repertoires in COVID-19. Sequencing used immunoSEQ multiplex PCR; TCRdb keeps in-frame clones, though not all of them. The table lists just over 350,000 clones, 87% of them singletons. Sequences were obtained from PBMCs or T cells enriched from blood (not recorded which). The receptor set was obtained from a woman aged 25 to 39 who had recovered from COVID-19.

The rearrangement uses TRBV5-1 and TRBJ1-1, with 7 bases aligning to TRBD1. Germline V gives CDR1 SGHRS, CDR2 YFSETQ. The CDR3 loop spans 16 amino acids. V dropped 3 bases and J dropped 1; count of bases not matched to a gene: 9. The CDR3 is CASSWSSRTGNTEAFF. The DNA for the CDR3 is TGCGCCAGCAGCTGGAGCTCCCGGACAGGGAACACTGAAGCTTTCTTT.

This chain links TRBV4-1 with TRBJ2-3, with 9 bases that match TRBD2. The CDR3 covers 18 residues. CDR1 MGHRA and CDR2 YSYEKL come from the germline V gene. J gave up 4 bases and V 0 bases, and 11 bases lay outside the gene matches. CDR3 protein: CASSQERLAGEGSDTQYF. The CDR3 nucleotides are TGCGCCAGCAGCCAAGAGAGATTAGCGGGAGAAGGGTCAGATACGCAGTATTTT.

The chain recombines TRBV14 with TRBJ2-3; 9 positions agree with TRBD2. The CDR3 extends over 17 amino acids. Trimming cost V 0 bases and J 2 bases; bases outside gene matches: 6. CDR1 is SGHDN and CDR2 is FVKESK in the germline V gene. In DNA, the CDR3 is TGTGCCAGCAGCCAAGAGCTCGCTAGCGGGAACACAGATACGCAGTATTTT. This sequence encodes CASSQELASGNTDTQYF.

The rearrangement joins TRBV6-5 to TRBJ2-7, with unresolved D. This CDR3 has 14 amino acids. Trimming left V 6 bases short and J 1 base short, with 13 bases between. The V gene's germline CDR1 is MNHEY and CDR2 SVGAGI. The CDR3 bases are TGTGCCAGCAGCCTACCCCGGGTTTCCTACGAGCAGTACTTC. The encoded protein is CASSLPRVSYEQYF.

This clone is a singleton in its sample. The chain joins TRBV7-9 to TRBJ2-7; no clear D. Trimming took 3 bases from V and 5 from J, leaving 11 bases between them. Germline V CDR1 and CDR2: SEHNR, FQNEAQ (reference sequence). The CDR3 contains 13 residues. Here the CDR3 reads CASSLATANEQYF. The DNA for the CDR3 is TGTGCCAGCAGCTTGGCTACAGCAAACGAGCAGTACTTC.

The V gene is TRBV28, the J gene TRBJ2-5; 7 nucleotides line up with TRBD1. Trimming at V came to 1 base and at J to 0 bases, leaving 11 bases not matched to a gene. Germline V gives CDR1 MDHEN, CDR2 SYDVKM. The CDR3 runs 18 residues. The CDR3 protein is CASSLFTGASAYQETQYF. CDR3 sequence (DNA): TGTGCCAGCAGTTTATTTACAGGGGCCTCGGCCTACCAAGAGACCCAGTACTTC.

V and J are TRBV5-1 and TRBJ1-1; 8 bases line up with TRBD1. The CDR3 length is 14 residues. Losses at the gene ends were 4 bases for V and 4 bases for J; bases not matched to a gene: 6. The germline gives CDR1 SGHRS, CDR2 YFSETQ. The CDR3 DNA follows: TGCGCCAGCAGCGATACAGGGGGAACCACTGAAGCTTTCTTT. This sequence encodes CASSDTGGTTEAFF.

The CDR3 DNA is TGTGCCAGCAGCCCTCCCGGACAGCAAGAGACCCAGTACTTC. Translating it yields CASSPPGQQETQYF. The V and J genes are TRBV11-2 and TRBJ2-5, with D possibly TRBD1 on 6 matching bases. The CDR3 is 14 residues long. Germline CDR1 is SGHAT and CDR2 is FQNNGV. V lost 5 bases, J lost 2 bases, and 12 bases lay in between. Using reference TRBV11-2 and TRBJ2-5 for the parts outside the CDR3, the full variable domain is EAGVAQSPRYKIIEKRQSVAFWCNPISGHATLYWYQQILGQGPKLLIQFQNNGVVDDSQLPKDRFSAERLKGVDSTLKIQPAKLEDSAVYLCASSPPGQQETQYFGPGTRLLVL.

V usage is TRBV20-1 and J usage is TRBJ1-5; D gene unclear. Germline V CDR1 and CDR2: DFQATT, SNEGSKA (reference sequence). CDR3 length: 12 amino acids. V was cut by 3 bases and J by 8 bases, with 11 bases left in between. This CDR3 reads CSASNSGKPQHF. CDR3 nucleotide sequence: TGCAGTGCTAGTAACAGTGGAAAGCCCCAGCATTTT.

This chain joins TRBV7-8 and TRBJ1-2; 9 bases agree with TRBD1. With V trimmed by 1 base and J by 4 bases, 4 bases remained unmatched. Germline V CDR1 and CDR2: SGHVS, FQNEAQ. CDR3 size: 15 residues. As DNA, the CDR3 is TGTGCCAGCAGCTTAGGAGCGACAGGGGGCTATGGCTACACCTTC. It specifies CASSLGATGGYGYTF.

In nucleotides, the CDR3 is TGCGCCAGCAGCCCAGGACCGGGGTACGAGCAGTACTTC. This codes for CASSPGPGYEQYF. V and J are TRBV5-1 and TRBJ2-7, with a weak D call TRBD2 (5 bases). Trimming took off 4 bases at V and 4 bases at J, with 12 bases between the two ends. The CDR3 length is 13 residues. CDR1 SGHRS and CDR2 YFSETQ come from the germline V gene.

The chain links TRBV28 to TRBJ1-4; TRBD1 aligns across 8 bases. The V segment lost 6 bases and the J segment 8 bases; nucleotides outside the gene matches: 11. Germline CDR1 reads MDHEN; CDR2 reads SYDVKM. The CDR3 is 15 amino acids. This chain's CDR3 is CASRQPGQAGEKLFF. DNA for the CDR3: TGTGCCAGCAGGCAACCGGGACAGGCGGGGGAAAAACTGTTTTTT.

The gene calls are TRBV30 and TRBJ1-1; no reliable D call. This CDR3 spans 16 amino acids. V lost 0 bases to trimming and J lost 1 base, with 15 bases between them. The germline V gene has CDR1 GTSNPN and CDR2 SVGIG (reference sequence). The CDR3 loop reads CAWSVLRSSRNTEAFF. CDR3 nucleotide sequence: TGTGCCTGGAGTGTACTAAGGTCGTCAAGGAACACTGAAGCTTTCTTT.

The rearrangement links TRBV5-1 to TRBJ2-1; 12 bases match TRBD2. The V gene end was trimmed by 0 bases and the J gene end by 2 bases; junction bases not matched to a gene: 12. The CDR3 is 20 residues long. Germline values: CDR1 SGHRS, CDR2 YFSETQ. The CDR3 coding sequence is TGCGCCAGCAGCTTGGGGCCCGGGACTAGCGGGTCGAATCCCTACAATGAGCAGTTCTTC. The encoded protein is CASSLGPGTSGSNPYNEQFF.

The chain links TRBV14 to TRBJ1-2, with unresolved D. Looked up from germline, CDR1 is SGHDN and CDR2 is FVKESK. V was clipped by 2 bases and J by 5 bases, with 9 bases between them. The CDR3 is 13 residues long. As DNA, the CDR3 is TGTGCCAGCAGCCAACAAATGAGATATGGCTACACCTTC. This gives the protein CASSQQMRYGYTF.

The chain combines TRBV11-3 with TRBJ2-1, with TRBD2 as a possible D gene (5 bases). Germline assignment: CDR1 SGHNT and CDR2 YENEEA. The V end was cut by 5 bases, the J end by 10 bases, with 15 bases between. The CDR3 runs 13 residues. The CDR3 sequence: CASSPGGVREQFF. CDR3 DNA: TGTGCCAGCAGCCCCGGAGGTGTGAGGGAGCAGTTCTTC.

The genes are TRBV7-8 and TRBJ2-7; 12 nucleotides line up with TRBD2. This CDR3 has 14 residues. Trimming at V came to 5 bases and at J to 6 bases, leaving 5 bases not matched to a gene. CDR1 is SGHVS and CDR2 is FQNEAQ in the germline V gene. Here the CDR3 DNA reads TGTGCCAGCAGCGCCTCTAGCGGGAGGGCCGAGCAGTACTTC. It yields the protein CASSASSGRAEQYF.

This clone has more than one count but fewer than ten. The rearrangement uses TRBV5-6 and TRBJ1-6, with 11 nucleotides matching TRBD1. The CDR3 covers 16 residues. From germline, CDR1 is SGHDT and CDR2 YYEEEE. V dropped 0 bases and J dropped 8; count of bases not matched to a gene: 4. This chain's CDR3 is CASSLAGTGGHSPLHF. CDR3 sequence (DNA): TGTGCCAGCAGCTTGGCCGGGACAGGGGGTCATTCACCCCTCCACTTT.

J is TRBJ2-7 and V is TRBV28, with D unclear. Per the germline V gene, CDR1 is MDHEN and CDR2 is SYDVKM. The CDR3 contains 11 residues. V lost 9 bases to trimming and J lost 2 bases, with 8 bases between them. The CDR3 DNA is TGTGCCAGTCGAGGAGCCTACGAGCAGTACTTC. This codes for CASRGAYEQYF.

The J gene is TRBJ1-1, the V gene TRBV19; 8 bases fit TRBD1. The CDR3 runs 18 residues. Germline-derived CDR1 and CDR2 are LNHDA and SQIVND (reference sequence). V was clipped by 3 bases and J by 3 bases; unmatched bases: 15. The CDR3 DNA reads TGTGCCAGTAGTATTGGTGACGCCGGACAGGGCGTTTACACTGAAGCTTTCTTT. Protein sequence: CASSIGDAGQGVYTEAFF.

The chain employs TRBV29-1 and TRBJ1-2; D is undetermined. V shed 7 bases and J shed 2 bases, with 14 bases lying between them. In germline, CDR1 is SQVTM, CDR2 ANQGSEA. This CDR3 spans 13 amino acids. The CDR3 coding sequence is TGCAGCGCTCCCGGCCCGGAGAACTATGGCTACACCTTC. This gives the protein CSAPGPENYGYTF. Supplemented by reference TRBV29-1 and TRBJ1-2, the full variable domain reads SAVISQKPSRDICQRGTSLTIQCQVDSQVTMMFWYRQQPGQSLTLIATANQGSEATYESGFVIDKFPISRPNLTFSTLTVSNMSPEDSSIYLCSAPGPENYGYTFGSGTRLTVV.

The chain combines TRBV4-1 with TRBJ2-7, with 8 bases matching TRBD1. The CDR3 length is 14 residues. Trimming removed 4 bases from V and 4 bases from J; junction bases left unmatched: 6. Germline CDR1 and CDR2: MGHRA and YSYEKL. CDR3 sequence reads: CASSPMTGDYEQYF. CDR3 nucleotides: TGCGCCAGCAGCCCTATGACAGGGGATTACGAGCAGTACTTC.

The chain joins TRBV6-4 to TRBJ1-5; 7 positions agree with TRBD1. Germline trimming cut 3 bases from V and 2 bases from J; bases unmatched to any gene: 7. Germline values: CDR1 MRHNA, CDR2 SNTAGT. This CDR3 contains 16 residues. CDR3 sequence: CASSDSDRVGNQPQHF. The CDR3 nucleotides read TGTGCCAGCAGTGATTCAGACAGGGTGGGCAATCAGCCCCAGCATTTT.